The present T cell receptor (beta chain) was sequenced within a study of T cells expressing NK-cell markers. TCRdb reanalyzed the 5' RACE reads and collapses them to one entry per CDR3 protein, without DNA. The sample includes about 550,000 distinct CDR3 sequences. The CDR3 is 16 residues long. Germline V lookup: CDR1 MNHEY, CDR2 SMNVEV (reference sequence). This sequence originates from a man between 18 and 29 years old in good health. The chain employs TRBV27 and TRBJ2-7; TCRdb picks TRBD1, but there is no DNA to check that call. What was sequenced was blood T cells: a sorted CD56 or NKG2C T cell subset, CD4+ or CD8+ T cells, or bulk PBMC T cells (not recorded which). The CDR3 reads CASSTQQVAGLLEQYF.